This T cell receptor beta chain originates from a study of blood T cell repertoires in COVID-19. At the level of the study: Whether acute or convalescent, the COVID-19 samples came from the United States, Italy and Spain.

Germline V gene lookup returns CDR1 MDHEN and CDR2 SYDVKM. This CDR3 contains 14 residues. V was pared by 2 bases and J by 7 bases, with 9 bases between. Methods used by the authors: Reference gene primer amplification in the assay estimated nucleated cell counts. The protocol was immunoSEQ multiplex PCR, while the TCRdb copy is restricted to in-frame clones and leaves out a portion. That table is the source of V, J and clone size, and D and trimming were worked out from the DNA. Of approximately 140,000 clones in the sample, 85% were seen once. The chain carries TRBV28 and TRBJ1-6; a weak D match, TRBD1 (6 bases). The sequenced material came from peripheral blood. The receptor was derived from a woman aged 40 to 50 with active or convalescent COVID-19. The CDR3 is CASSLLQGNSPLHF. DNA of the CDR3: TGTGCCAGCAGTTTACTACAGGGAAATTCACCCCTCCACTTT.